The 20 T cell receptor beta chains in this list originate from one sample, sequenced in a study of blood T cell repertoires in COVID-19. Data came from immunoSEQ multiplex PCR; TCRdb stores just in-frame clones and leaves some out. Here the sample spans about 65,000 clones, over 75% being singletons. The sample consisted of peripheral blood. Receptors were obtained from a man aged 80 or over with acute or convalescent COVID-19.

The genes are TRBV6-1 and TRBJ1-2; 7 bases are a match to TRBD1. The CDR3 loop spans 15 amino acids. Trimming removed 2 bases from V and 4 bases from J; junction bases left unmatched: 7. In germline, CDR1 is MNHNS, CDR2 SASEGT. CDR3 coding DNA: TGTGCCAGCAGTGAATGGAACAGGGGCCCCTATGGCTACACCTTC. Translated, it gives CASSEWNRGPYGYTF.

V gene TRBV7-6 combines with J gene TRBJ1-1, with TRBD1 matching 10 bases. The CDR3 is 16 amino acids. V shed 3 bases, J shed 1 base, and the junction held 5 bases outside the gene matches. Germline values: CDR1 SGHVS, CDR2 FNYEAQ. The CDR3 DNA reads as TGTGCCAGCAGCTTCAGACAGGGGGCCCCGAACACTGAAGCTTTCTTT. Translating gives CASSFRQGAPNTEAFF.

CDR3 sequence: CASRLASRGAWGGYTF. CDR3 DNA sequence: TGTGCCAGTAGACTTGCGAGCAGGGGCGCGTGGGGCGGCTACACCTTC. V is TRBV6-6 and J is TRBJ1-2; a weak D match, TRBD1 (6 bases). With 9 bases removed from V and 8 bases from J, the gap between germline ends came to 28 bases. Germline lookup yields CDR1 MNHNY and CDR2 SVGAGI (reference sequence). CDR3 length: 16 amino acids.

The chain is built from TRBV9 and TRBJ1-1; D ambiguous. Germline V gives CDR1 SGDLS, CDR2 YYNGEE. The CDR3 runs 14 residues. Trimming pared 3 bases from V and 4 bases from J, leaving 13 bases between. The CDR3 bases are TGTGCCAGCAGCGCCGACCAGGAGGGCACTGAAGCTTTCTTT. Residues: CASSADQEGTEAFF.

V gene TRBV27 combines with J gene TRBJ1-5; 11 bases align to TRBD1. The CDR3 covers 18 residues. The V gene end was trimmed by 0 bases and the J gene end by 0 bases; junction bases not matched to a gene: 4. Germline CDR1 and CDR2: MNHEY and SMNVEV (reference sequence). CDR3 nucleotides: TGTGCCAGCAGTTTATCCGGGACAGGGGGATATAGCAATCAGCCCCAGCATTTT. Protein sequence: CASSLSGTGGYSNQPQHF.

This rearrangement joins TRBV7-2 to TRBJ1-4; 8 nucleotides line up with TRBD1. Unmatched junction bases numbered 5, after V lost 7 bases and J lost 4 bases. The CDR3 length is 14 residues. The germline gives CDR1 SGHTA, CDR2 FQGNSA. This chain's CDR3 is CASNYRGVNEKLFF. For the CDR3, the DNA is TGTGCCAGCAATTACAGGGGGGTTAATGAAAAACTGTTTTTT.

Here the CDR3 reads CASSGGGDRVAYEQYF. CDR3 DNA: TGTGCCAGCAGTGGGGGCGGGGACAGGGTGGCCTACGAGCAGTACTTC. The genes are TRBV6-1 and TRBJ2-7; the match to TRBD1 covers 9 bases. This CDR3 comprises 16 residues. With 4 bases clipped from V and 2 bases from J, the junction kept 9 bases outside the gene matches. Per the germline V gene, CDR1 is MNHNS and CDR2 is SASEGT.

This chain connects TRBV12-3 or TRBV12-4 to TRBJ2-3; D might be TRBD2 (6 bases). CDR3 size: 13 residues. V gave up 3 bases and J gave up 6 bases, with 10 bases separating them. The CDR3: CASSLGGADTQYF. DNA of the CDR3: TGTGCCAGCAGTTTGGGGGGAGCGGATACGCAGTATTTT.

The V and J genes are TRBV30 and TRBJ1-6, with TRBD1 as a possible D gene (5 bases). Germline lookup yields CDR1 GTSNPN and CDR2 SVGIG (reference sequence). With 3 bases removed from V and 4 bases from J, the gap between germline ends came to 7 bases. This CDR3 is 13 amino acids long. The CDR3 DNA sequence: TGTGCCTGGAGCCAGGGATATAATTCACCCCTCCACTTT. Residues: CAWSQGYNSPLHF.

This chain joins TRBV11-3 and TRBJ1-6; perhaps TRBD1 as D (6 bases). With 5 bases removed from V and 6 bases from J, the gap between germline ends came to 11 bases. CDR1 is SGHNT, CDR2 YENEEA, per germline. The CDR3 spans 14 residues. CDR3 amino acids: CASSPGHSNSPLHF. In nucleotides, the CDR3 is TGTGCCAGCAGCCCGGGACATAGTAATTCACCCCTCCACTTT.

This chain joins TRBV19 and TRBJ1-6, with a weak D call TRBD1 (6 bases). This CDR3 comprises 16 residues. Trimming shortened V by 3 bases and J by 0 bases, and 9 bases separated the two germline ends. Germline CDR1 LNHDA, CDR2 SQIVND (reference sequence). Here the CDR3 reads CASSIQGSSYNSPLHF. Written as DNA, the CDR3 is TGTGCCAGTAGTATTCAGGGGAGCTCCTATAATTCACCCCTCCACTTT.

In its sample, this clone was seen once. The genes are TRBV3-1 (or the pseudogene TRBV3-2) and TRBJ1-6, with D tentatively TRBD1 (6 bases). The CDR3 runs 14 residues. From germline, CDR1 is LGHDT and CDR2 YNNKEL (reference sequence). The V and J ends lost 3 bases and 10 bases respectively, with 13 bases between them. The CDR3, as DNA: TGTGCCAGCAGCCATCCACAGGGAGGGTCACCCCTCCACTTT. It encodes CASSHPQGGSPLHF.

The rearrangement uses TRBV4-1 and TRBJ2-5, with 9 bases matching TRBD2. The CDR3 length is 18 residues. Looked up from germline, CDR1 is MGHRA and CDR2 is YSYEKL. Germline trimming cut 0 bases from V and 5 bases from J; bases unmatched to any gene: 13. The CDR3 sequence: CASSQDPPSGAYGETQYF. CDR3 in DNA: TGCGCCAGCAGCCAAGACCCCCCTAGCGGGGCTTACGGGGAGACCCAGTACTTC.

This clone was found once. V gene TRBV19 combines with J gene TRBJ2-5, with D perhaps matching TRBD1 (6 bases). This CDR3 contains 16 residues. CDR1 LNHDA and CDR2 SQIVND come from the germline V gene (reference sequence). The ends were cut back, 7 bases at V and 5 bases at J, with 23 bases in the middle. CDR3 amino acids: CASNGQNLLGSETQYF. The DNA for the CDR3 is TGTGCCAGTAATGGACAGAACCTCCTCGGGTCGGAGACCCAGTACTTC.

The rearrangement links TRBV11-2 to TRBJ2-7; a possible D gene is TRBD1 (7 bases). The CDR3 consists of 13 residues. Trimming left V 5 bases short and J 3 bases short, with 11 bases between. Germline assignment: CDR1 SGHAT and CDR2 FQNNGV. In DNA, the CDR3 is TGTGCCAGCAGCATCCAGGGGGGCTACGAGCAGTACTTC. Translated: CASSIQGGYEQYF.

The CDR3 DNA reads TGTGCCAGCAGTGGGAGACTAGCGGGGGGCTACAATGAGCAGTTCTTC. Its translation is CASSGRLAGGYNEQFF. The genes are TRBV2 and TRBJ2-1; the match to TRBD2 covers 13 bases. CDR3 size: 16 residues. Germline CDR1 is SNHLY and CDR2 is FYNNEI. The V and J ends lost 4 bases and 3 bases, in that order; junction bases with no gene match: 3.

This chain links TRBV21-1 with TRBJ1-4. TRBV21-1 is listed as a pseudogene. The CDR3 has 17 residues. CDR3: CASSKEAPGEGGEKLFF. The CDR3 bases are TGTGCCAGCAGCAAAGAAGCGCCAGGGGAGGGAGGTGAAAAACTGTTTTTT.

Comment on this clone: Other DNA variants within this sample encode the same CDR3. The CDR3 coding sequence is TGCGCCAGCAGCTTAGCAGGGTCAACTAATGAAAAACTGTTTTTT. Translated: CASSLAGSTNEKLFF. The V gene is TRBV5-1, the J gene TRBJ1-4; D may be TRBD1 (5 bases). V was cut by 2 bases and J by 0 bases, with 8 bases left in between. The CDR3 spans 15 residues. CDR1 and CDR2 from the germline V gene are SGHRS and YFSETQ.

The DNA of the CDR3 is TGTGCCACCAGTGATCAAAGACTAGCGGGGGAAACCGGGGAGCTGTTTTTT. It specifies CATSDQRLAGETGELFF. This chain uses TRBV24-1 with TRBJ2-2, with 12 bases that match TRBD2. Germline V gene sequence: CDR1 KGHDR, CDR2 SFDVKD. V lost 3 bases, J lost 5 bases, and 6 bases stayed unmatched. The CDR3 covers 17 residues.

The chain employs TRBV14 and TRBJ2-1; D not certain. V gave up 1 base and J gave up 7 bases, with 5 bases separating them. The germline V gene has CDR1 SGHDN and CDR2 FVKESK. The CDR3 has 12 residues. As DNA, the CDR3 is TGTGCCAGCAGCCAAGTGAGGAATGAGCAGTTCTTC. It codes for CASSQVRNEQFF.